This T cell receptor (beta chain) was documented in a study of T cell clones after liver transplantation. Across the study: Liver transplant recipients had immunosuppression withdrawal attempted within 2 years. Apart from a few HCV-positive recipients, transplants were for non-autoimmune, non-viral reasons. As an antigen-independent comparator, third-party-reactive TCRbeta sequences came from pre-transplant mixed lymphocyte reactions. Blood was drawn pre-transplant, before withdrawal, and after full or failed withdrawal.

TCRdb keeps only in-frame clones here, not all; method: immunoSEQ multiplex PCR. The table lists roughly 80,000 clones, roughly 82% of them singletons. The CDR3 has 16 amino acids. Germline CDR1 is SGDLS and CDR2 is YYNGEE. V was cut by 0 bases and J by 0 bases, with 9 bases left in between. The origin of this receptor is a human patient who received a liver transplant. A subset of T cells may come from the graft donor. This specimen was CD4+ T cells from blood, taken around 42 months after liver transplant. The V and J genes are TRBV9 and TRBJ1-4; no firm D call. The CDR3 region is CASSVGAEPTNEKLFF. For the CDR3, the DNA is TGTGCCAGCAGCGTAGGGGCGGAGCCAACTAATGAAAAACTGTTTTTT. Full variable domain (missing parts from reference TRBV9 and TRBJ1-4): DSGVTQTPKHLITATGQRVTLRCSPRSGDLSVYWYQQSLDQGLQFLIQYYNGEERAKGNILERFSAQQFPDLHSELNLSSLELGDSALYFCASSVGAEPTNEKLFFGSGTQLSVL.